This T cell receptor (beta chain) was sequenced during a study of blood T cell repertoires in COVID-19. Across the study: From the United States, Italy and Spain came samples of acute and convalescent COVID-19. Sources were T cells, B-cell-depleted T cells, or PBMCs; the material itself was cDNA or gDNA.

In the source study's methods: Counts of nucleated cells, estimated from reference gene primer amplification, were obtained. Assay: immunoSEQ multiplex PCR; the TCRdb copy retains only in-frame clones and omits some. The V and J calls and clone size were taken over from that table, and D and trimming were inferred from the DNA. The data contain 250,000 to 300,000 clones, about 91% of them singletons. This receptor was taken from a woman aged 30 to 39 who had recovered from COVID-19. The sequencing sample was made of peripheral blood.

The CDR3 region has the DNA TGTGCCAGCAGTTCCACCCGGACAGGGGCCGATTCTGGGGCCAACGTCCTGACTTTC. This sequence encodes CASSSTRTGADSGANVLTF. The chain joins TRBV27 to TRBJ2-6, with TRBD1 identical over 9 bases. Germline-derived CDR1 and CDR2 are MNHEY and SMNVEV (reference sequence). This CDR3 region has 19 residues. The V and J ends lost 4 bases and 1 base, in that order; junction bases with no gene match: 11. Full variable domain (outside the CDR3, taken from reference TRBV27 and TRBJ2-6): EAQVTQNPRYLITVTGKKLTVTCSQNMNHEYMSWYRQDPGLGLRQIYYSMNVEVTDKGDVPEGYKVSRKEKRNFPLILESPSPNQTSLYFCASSSTRTGADSGANVLTFGAGSRLTVL.